These T cell receptor beta chains were read from a single sample in a study of regulatory T cells in long-lasting Graves disease. TCRdb called the multiplex PCR reads again in MiXCR, with one record for every CDR3 protein. The sample holds over 300,000 distinct CDR3 sequences, around 15% seen once. This specimen was peripheral blood mononuclear cells (PBMCs), taken at new diagnosis, from a patient treated with antithyroid drugs. The receptor source for this set is a female donor with Graves disease. CDR3s include the opening cysteine and the closing phenylalanine or tryptophan. Part of the rows lack a size; the others show once, few, many or a class for expanded clones.

>TRBJ1-1|many|TRBV20-1
CSAPLRQELTEAFF
>TRBJ2-7|NA|TRBV5-1
CASSYGGSSYEQYF
>TRBJ1-1|many|TRBV5-1
CASSFDPLEAFF
>TRBJ2-1|NA|TRBV12-3/TRBV12-4
CASRVLAGGPDEQFF
>TRBJ2-7|many|TRBV5-1
CASSTGQGAYEQYF
>TRBJ2-7|NA|TRBV20-1
CSASRLRSYEQYF
>TRBJ1-1|few|TRBV18
CASSPPRAPNTEAFF
>TRBJ2-1|many|TRBV27
CASSLYHRGESGNEQFF
>TRBJ2-3|many|TRBV12-3/TRBV12-4
CASGGQATDTQYF
>TRBJ2-1|many|TRBV7-2
CASRHSGGSTYNEQFF
>TRBJ2-3|many|TRBV7-6
CASSLRSGSPSTDTQYF
>TRBJ2-7|many|TRBV19
CASSKDPYEQYF
>TRBJ2-1|many|TRBV3-1
CASSQKRGGGTEQFF
>TRBJ1-1|many|TRBV6-2/TRBV6-3
CASSFSTGADSMNTEAFF
>TRBJ1-3|few|TRBV6-2/TRBV6-3
CASSGTLRNTIYF
>TRBJ1-1|many|TRBV6-1
CASMQAAWDTEAFF
>TRBJ2-6|NA|TRBV10-3
CAITGGSGANVLTF
>TRBJ1-6|NA|TRBV5-1
CASSLLAAQDGSPLHF
>TRBJ2-7|many|TRBV7-2
CASSHQGGRAYEQYF
>TRBJ2-1|few|TRBV29-1
CSTLADEQFF
>TRBJ1-1|few|TRBV12-3/TRBV12-4
CASSLVSFTEEAFF
>TRBJ2-7|many|TRBV27
CASSQNRPSGGNINYEQYF
>TRBJ2-7|many|TRBV12-3/TRBV12-4
CASSSTAGQLLYEQYF
>TRBJ1-2|many|TRBV12-3/TRBV12-4
CASSPTGGRYTF
>TRBJ2-7|NA|TRBV12-3/TRBV12-4
CASRLGQFYEQYF
>TRBJ2-7|many|TRBV6-4
CASSYNSLGEQYF
>TRBJ1-2|many|TRBV6-2/TRBV6-3
CASSLREDYGYTF
>TRBJ2-5|NA|TRBV7-9
CASSLYTGGQETQYF
>TRBJ2-7|NA|TRBV6-1
CASRRPGTGGSEQYF
>TRBJ1-2|many|TRBV24-1
CATSDPSTGDYGYTF
>TRBJ2-2|many|TRBV6-1
CASRTGGTGELFF
>TRBJ1-5|many|TRBV2
CASSGQGGGQPQHF
>TRBJ2-2|many|TRBV30
CASGLAVNTGELFF
>TRBJ1-6|many|TRBV12-3/TRBV12-4
CASSPGTGGSPLHF
>TRBJ1-1|NA|TRBV2
CASSEARRSYTEAFF
>TRBJ1-4|many|TRBV5-1
CASSLEQPTNEKLFF
>TRBJ2-4|many|TRBV28
CASRSTGLDPKNIQYF
>TRBJ1-4|NA|TRBV10-3
CAISEEGIPNEKLFF
>TRBJ1-2|many|TRBV20-1
CSARERTEYGYTF
>TRBJ2-5|many|TRBV14
CASSQEVAPRETQYF
>TRBJ1-5|NA|TRBV7-6
CASSSGPSRVDQPQHF
>TRBJ2-2|few|TRBV29-1
CSVAWTGRNTGELFF